This T cell receptor (beta chain) was sequenced for a study of blood T cells in healthy people across ages (dated by TCRdb to about 2015). At the level of the whole study: In model experiments, template switching captured roughly one uniquely barcoded TCR beta cDNA molecule for every two T cells. Using deep sequencing normalized with unique cDNA molecular identifiers, the study measured how TCR beta repertoire diversity changes with age. The donors were split into four age groups: young (average around 15 years), middle-aged (39), aged (around 67) and long-lived (approximately 80). Donors of different ages were randomly distributed across sequencing lanes to avoid experimental bias. Using the same blood draw, the study looked at two additional independent replicas of 1 million unique cDNA reads for two donors, one aged 18 to 29 and the other aged 80 or older. Results the study describes overall, beyond this receptor: Compared with the aged group, more naive CD4+ T cells, fewer expanded clones and increased TCR diversity were shown by the long-lived group, suggesting age selection. A strong correlation was found between observed TCR beta diversity and the percentage of naive T cells measured by flow cytometry. Bulk unsorted PBMC profiling prevented conclusive comparison of naive and antigen-experienced compartments. Because donor CMV infection status was unknown, age-related changes in expanded clonotypes were potentially confounded. As age increased, observed TCR beta diversity per million T cells dropped in a roughly linear way, and a significant reduction was already evident by age 40. Estimates of total diversity based on one million sequenced T cells were regarded as lower bounds and as underestimates.

Donors were roughly 40 systemically healthy Caucasian individuals from Russia aged roughly 6 to 90 years. Ten milliliters of peripheral blood were drawn from each donor into EDTA-treated Vacutainer tubes. Ficoll-Paque density-gradient centrifugation was used to isolate PBMCs, with at least 7 million obtained per sample. Trizol reagent was used to extract total RNA from PBMCs, with at least 5.5 micrograms per sample. The percentages of naive CD45RAhigh/CD27high T cells were determined by flow cytometry on a PBMC aliquot from every donor. Libraries were made using 5' RACE. The sample was run on an Illumina HiSeq 2500. A second PCR of about 6 to 12 cycles was run with a J-beta primer mix and a sample-barcoded 5' primer. A unique molecular identifier was introduced onto each TCR beta cDNA molecule by a template-switch 5' adaptor carrying 12 random nucleotides. Each sample yielded at least 2.5 million CDR3-containing paired-end reads. The Mint cDNA synthesis kit, primed by a TRBC-specific oligonucleotide, was used to synthesize first-strand cDNA from all RNA. Following uracil-DNA glycosylase treatment, all cDNA underwent a first 18-cycle PCR with the universal primers M1SS and BC2_uni_R. Per the authors' processing: For normalization, 1 million high-quality reads, each with a distinct molecular identifier, were randomly selected from each sample. Reads sharing molecular identifiers were discarded rather than binned into consensus sequences. MiTCR, set to a Q25 quality threshold and the strictest error-elimination algorithm, was used for CDR3 identification, clonotype clustering and error correction. A nonparametric unseen species model with Euler transformation was used to estimate lower-bound total TCR beta diversity. The public reads were reanalyzed by TCRdb: fastp trimming at Q25, MiXCR alignment, in-frame beta chains only. Duplicate CDR3 protein sequences are folded into a single record with the most common DNA and genes. These V and J calls originate from TCRdb's pipeline instead of the authors' own analysis. For this sample there are around 800,000 distinct CDR3 sequences; under 80% appear just once. Clones ranked in the top ten supply approximately 30% of the sample.

The CDR3 runs 11 amino acids, cysteine and phenylalanine included. Only CDR3 DNA remains: 33 bases, in frame from the first base. The germline V gene gives CDR1 as LGHNT and CDR2 as FRNRAP. Cut back by 6 bases and 8 bases, the V and J ends lie 9 bases apart. About this clonotype: The antigen this receptor binds is unknown. The record has no base qualities; no much larger clone is one base away.

The source material was blood. The clonotype originates from a young man in good health. The chain uses TRBV12-5 and TRBJ2-3; the D gene could be TRBD1 or TRBD2, each one agreeing over 5 bases. CDR3 region: CASGERGTQYF. In nucleotides, the sequence is TGTGCTAGTGGCGAGAGGGGTACGCAGTATTTT.